The clone carrying this T cell receptor (beta chain) appeared a few times. No antigen is known for it. As for treatment: oral pan-JAK inhibitor, 5-10 mg twice daily. These data belong to a study of CD8+ T cells in alopecia areata. cDNA reverse transcribed from extracted RNA served as the sequencing template. Assay used: immunoSEQ multiplex PCR; TCRdb lists only in-frame clones, some missing. The table shows fewer than 250,000 clones, with 64% occurring only once. Study results and caveats: With tofacitinib ongoing, many expanded lesional clones persisted in both scalp and blood.

V was pared by 6 bases and J by 2 bases, with 7 bases of the junction left unmatched. The CDR3 is made up of 15 amino acids. Per germline, CDR1 SNHLY and CDR2 FYNNEI. The chain joins TRBV2 to TRBJ1-5; 7 nucleotides match TRBD1. This TCR derives from a human donor with alopecia areata. The source was CD4+ T cells sorted from blood, collected around week 50, from a patient treated with tofacitinib. The DNA of the CDR3 is TGTGCCAGCAGCTTACAGGGGTTCGGCAATCAGCCCCAGCATTTT. It codes for CASSLQGFGNQPQHF.